The 19 T cell receptor beta chains presented below share a single source sample, sequenced in a study of long-term antiretroviral therapy in people with HIV. At survey level, the immunoSEQ assay was run in its v3.0 version. The protocol was immunoSEQ multiplex PCR, while the TCRdb copy is restricted to in-frame clones and leaves out a portion. This table holds more than 15,000 clones, approximately 90% found once. Source: unsorted PBMCs, taken 0.6 years after starting antiretroviral therapy. Every receptor here comes from a woman in her thirties or forties with HIV.

The J gene is TRBJ1-4, the V gene TRBV6-6, with D possibly being TRBD1 (6 bases). In germline, CDR1 is MNHNY, CDR2 SVGAGI (reference sequence). The length of the CDR3 is 14 residues. The ends were cut back, 5 bases at V and 7 bases at J, with 14 bases in the middle. The DNA for the CDR3 is TGTGCCAGCAGTCAGAGACAGGAAGGTGAAAAACTGTTTTTT. Amino acid sequence: CASSQRQEGEKLFF.

The V and J genes are TRBV18 and TRBJ1-3; D unresolved. The ends were cut back, 2 bases at V and 2 bases at J, with 16 bases in the middle. Germline V CDR1 and CDR2: KGHSH, LQKENI. The CDR3 totals 17 residues. The CDR3 is CASSPSPPTVAGNTIYF. CDR3 DNA: TGTGCCAGCTCACCAAGCCCCCCCACAGTAGCTGGAAACACCATATATTTT.

This clone has more than one count but fewer than ten. The chain couples TRBV19 to TRBJ1-5, with 8 bases fitting TRBD1. CDR1 and CDR2 (germline): LNHDA, SQIVND (reference sequence). The CDR3 sequence is 13 residues long. Trimming at V came to 8 bases and at J to 4 bases, leaving 4 bases not matched to a gene. CDR3 sequence reads: CASGDRRNQPQHF. For the CDR3, the DNA is TGTGCCAGTGGGGACAGGAGAAATCAGCCCCAGCATTTT.

V usage is TRBV5-8 and J usage is TRBJ1-2; D gene ambiguous. This CDR3 has 13 residues. The germline V and J ends were trimmed by 3 bases and 4 bases, with 10 bases remaining between them. Germline assignment: CDR1 SGHTS and CDR2 YDEGEE. The CDR3 DNA follows: TGTGCCAGCAGCTCAACTGACATCTATGGCTACACCTTC. Translating it yields CASSSTDIYGYTF.

Note on this clone: Other DNA sequences in this sample translate to the same CDR3. The chain links TRBV5-6 to TRBJ1-2, with D possibly matching TRBD1 (5 bases). Germline V CDR1 and CDR2: SGHDT, YYEEEE. This CDR3 comprises 14 residues. V was trimmed by 7 bases and J by 1 base, leaving 14 bases between them. The CDR3 DNA sequence: TGTGCCAGCTCCCCTGAGGGGCATAACTATGGCTACACCTTC. Translation gives CASSPEGHNYGYTF.

J is TRBJ1-1 and V is TRBV10-3, with D possibly matching TRBD1 (5 bases). The ends were cut back, 0 bases at V and 4 bases at J, with 9 bases in the middle. Germline loops: CDR1 ENHRY, CDR2 SYGVKD. The CDR3 is 14 amino acids. The CDR3 reads CAISESGVGTEAFF. The CDR3 DNA follows: TGTGCCATCAGTGAGTCAGGGGTTGGCACTGAAGCTTTCTTT.

This clone was counted a single time. V and J are TRBV7-2 and TRBJ1-4; D might be TRBD1 (5 bases). The V and J ends lost 5 bases and 5 bases respectively, with 15 bases between them. There are 15 residues in the CDR3. Germline CDR1 is SGHTA and CDR2 is FQGNSA. The CDR3 region is CASSPPGTGNEKLFF. The CDR3 nucleotides read TGTGCCAGCAGCCCTCCCGGGACGGGGAATGAAAAACTGTTTTTT. Combining the CDR3 with reference TRBV7-2 and TRBJ1-4 gives the whole variable domain GAGVSQSPSNKVTEKGKDVELRCDPISGHTALYWYRQSLGQGLEFLIYFQGNSAPDKSGLPSDRFSAERTGGSVSTLTIQRTQQEDSAVYLCASSPPGTGNEKLFFGSGTQLSVL.

The gene calls are TRBV7-2 and TRBJ2-7; 11 bases map to TRBD2. Germline CDR1 and CDR2: SGHTA and FQGNSA. Trimming at V came to 5 bases and at J to 5 bases, leaving 11 bases not matched to a gene. The CDR3 consists of 16 residues. The CDR3 is CASSPRSGGAQNEQYF. CDR3 sequence (DNA): TGTGCCAGCAGCCCGCGTAGCGGGGGGGCCCAGAACGAGCAGTACTTC.

This sequence joins TRBV5-1 and TRBJ1-4, with TRBD1 matching over 7 bases. The CDR3 loop spans 15 amino acids. Germline trimming cut 4 bases from V and 3 bases from J; bases unmatched to any gene: 6. Germline V CDR1 and CDR2: SGHRS, YFSETQ. The CDR3 region is CASSNRQGANEKLFF. CDR3 nucleotide sequence: TGCGCCAGCAGCAACAGACAGGGTGCTAATGAAAAACTGTTTTTT.

The V and J genes are TRBV5-8 and TRBJ1-1; maybe TRBD1 (5 bases). V shed 0 bases and J shed 0 bases, with 15 bases lying between them. CDR1 and CDR2 from the germline V gene are SGHTS and YDEGEE. CDR3 size: 17 residues. CDR3 sequence: CASSLGADGTMNTEAFF. The CDR3 coding sequence is TGTGCCAGCAGCTTGGGTGCGGACGGGACCATGAACACTGAAGCTTTCTTT.

The chain uses TRBV4-1 and TRBJ1-3; 7 bases fit TRBD1. This CDR3 has 16 residues. CDR1 is MGHRA, CDR2 YSYEKL, per germline. The V and J ends lost 5 bases and 0 bases, in that order; junction bases with no gene match: 7. CDR3 coding DNA: TGCGCCAGCAGCAAACCCCGGGACAGCTCTGGAAACACCATATATTTT. Its translation is CASSKPRDSSGNTIYF.

This chain links TRBV5-4 with TRBJ1-1, with TRBD1 identical over 10 bases. Per germline, CDR1 SGHNT and CDR2 YYREEE (reference sequence). The J segment lost 1 base and the V segment lost 4 bases, leaving 4 bases of the junction unmatched. CDR3 length: 15 residues. CDR3 sequence: CASSPRTGGNTEAFF. The CDR3 region has the DNA TGTGCCAGCAGCCCACGGACAGGGGGGAACACTGAAGCTTTCTTT.

The V call is TRBV6-1, the J call TRBJ1-4; tentatively, D is TRBD1 (5 bases). Trimming left V 2 bases short and J 7 bases short, with 17 bases between. Germline-derived CDR1 and CDR2 are MNHNS and SASEGT. The CDR3 is 16 amino acids. The CDR3 here is CASSERSRGWGEKLFF. The CDR3 nucleotides read TGTGCCAGCAGTGAAAGGTCAAGGGGATGGGGTGAAAAACTGTTTTTT.

The chain links TRBV5-5 to TRBJ1-5; D remains unclear. CDR3 length: 15 residues. The ends were cut back, 1 base at V and 6 bases at J, with 14 bases in the middle. The germline CDR1 and CDR2 sequences are SGHKS and YYEKEE (reference sequence). The CDR3 DNA reads TGTGCCAGCAGCTTGCGGTATCCAGCCGTTCAGCCCCAGCATTTT. Translation gives CASSLRYPAVQPQHF.

The genes are TRBV4-3 and TRBJ2-7; the D gene is possibly TRBD1 (6 bases). CDR1 is LGHNA and CDR2 is YSLEER in the germline V gene. The CDR3 consists of 15 residues. Trimming removed 1 base at V and 2 bases at J, with 12 bases between. The CDR3 is CASSQGWGQPYEQYF. CDR3 sequence (DNA): TGCGCCAGCAGCCAAGGGTGGGGGCAACCCTACGAGCAGTACTTC.

For the CDR3, the DNA is TGTGCCAGTAGGACTGCGGACAGGGACTACGAGCAGTACTTC. It yields the protein CASRTADRDYEQYF. The rearrangement uses TRBV19 and TRBJ2-7, with 8 nucleotides matching TRBD1. The length of the CDR3 is 14 residues. V lost 6 bases and J lost 3; bases outside the gene matches: 7. Germline V CDR1 and CDR2: LNHDA, SQIVND (reference sequence).

This clone has a single count. Here the CDR3 reads CAISERGQDGYTF. Written as DNA, the CDR3 is TGTGCCATCAGTGAGAGGGGGCAGGATGGCTACACCTTC. The chain has TRBV10-3 and TRBJ1-2; 7 bases align to TRBD1. The trim removed 2 bases at V and 6 bases at J, leaving 3 bases unmatched. The CDR3 runs to 13 residues. The germline V gene encodes CDR1 ENHRY and CDR2 SYGVKD.

The V call is TRBV4-3, the J call TRBJ1-6; D unclear. This CDR3 region has 15 residues. Between the trimmed V and J ends, which lost 1 base and 5 bases, there was a span of 9 bases. CDR1 and CDR2 from the germline V gene are LGHNA and YSLEER. The CDR3 DNA reads as TGCGCCAGCAGCCAAGGGAGATTAGATAATTCACCCCTCCACTTT. Its protein product is CASSQGRLDNSPLHF.

The CDR3 region has the DNA TGTGCCAGCAGCTTGGGGCCGACAGGGTCCAACGAGCAGTACTTC. This sequence encodes CASSLGPTGSNEQYF. The chain combines TRBV5-6 with TRBJ2-7; TRBD1 matches at 7 bases. CDR1 SGHDT and CDR2 YYEEEE come from the germline V gene. Losses at the gene ends were 0 bases for V and 5 bases for J; bases not matched to a gene: 8. CDR3 size: 15 residues.